This T cell receptor beta chain was sequenced during a study of T-cell reconstitution after alpha-beta-depleted transplantation in children. Study results and caveats: The authors attributed T-cell counts and diversity one year after transplant mostly to newly produced T cells. Surviving recipient T cells and thymic progenitors accounted for the high day-60 TCRbeta diversity observed in some patients. Where alpha-beta T cells came from about two months after transplant was reportedly several hundred expanded graft clones.

It was with unique molecular identifiers that the TCRbeta library was prepared. Using its own MiXCR run on the PCR reads, TCRdb lists one record per CDR3 protein. This sample yields some 460,000 distinct CDR3 sequences, of which 15% to 20% are seen a single time; 25% to 30% belongs to the top ten. Concerning this clonotype: Its antigen is not known.

The source was PBMCs, mostly from graft donor cells, collected 360 days after TCRalphabeta/CD19-depleted stem cell transplant. This clonotype was sampled from a boy under two years old who had a stem cell transplant for Wiskott-Aldrich syndrome, so the T cells may come from the graft donor.

The CDR3 loop is CASSLDQGGEQYF. As DNA, the CDR3 is TGCGCCAGCAGCTTGGACCAGGGGGGCGAGCAGTACTTC. This chain connects TRBV5-1 to TRBJ2-5, with D tentatively TRBD1 (7 bases). The J call may be wrong; the DNA end is better matched by TRBJ2-7. Per the germline V gene, CDR1 is SGHRS and CDR2 is YFSETQ. The CDR3 runs 13 residues.